This T cell receptor (beta chain) was identified in a study of blood T cell repertoires in COVID-19. Looking at the study overall: Donors of Cohort 3 who recovered were those that had two negative PCRs, clearance, or symptom resolution.

Assignment of participants to cohorts was predicated upon participant-reported clinical history. The CDR3 is 14 amino acids. Losses at the gene ends were 6 bases for V and 1 base for J; bases not matched to a gene: 4. In germline, CDR1 is MNHEY, CDR2 SVGAGI. Produced via immunoSEQ multiplex PCR; TCRdb's table is partial and in-frame only. The sample shows roughly 210,000 clones, around 86% of them seen only once. The sample was PBMCs or T cells enriched from blood (not recorded which). The clonotype was recovered from a man in his thirties or forties in a cohort exposed to, infected with or recovered from COVID-19 (not recorded which). The chain joins TRBV6-5 to TRBJ2-7; 9 nucleotides match TRBD1. CDR3 bases: TGTGCCAGCAGATCCGGGACAGGGTCCTACGAGCAGTACTTC. Its translation: CASRSGTGSYEQYF.